The sequence of this T cell receptor (beta chain) was determined in a study of blood T cell repertoires in COVID-19. Across the study: COVID-19 samples collected from the United States, Italy and Spain covered acute and convalescent phases. PBMCs, B-cell-depleted T cells, or T cells provided the cDNA or gDNA that made up the material.

The V gene lost 0 bases and the J gene lost 3 bases, with 5 bases spanning the gap. This CDR3 is built from 13 residues. Germline V gene data show CDR1 as MNHEY and CDR2 as SVGAGI. Authors' analysis steps: Estimated nucleated cell counts came from reference gene primer amplification. Some clones are missing from TCRdb's copy, which holds only in-frame ones; the method was immunoSEQ multiplex PCR. From that table come the V and J calls and clone size; the DNA was used to work out D and trimming. Seen here are approximately 270,000 clones, about nine tenths observed once, and the top ten hold about 1.7%. Participants were aged roughly 18 to 100 years from about two dozen US areas.

The V and J genes are TRBV6-5 and TRBJ2-5; D call uncertain. The sample was PBMCs or T cells enriched from blood (not recorded which). This clonotype originated in a man in his forties who had recovered from COVID-19. CDR3 DNA: TGTGCCAGCAGTTACTCCCGGGAAGAGACCCAGTACTTC. Its translation is CASSYSREETQYF.